This T cell receptor beta chain was observed in a study of shared clonotypes between healthy human individuals (dated by TCRdb to 2019 to 2021). Broadly, across the study: The cohort included three men and two women between 18 and 49 years of age. Per donor, leukapheresis produced somewhere between about 0.8 and 9.5 billion PBMCs. For each donor, three plates each were used for CD4 naive and CD4 memory, two plates were used for CD8 naive, and one plate was used for CD8 memory. Blood TCR repertoires of roughly five healthy adults were deeply sequenced to estimate repertoire size and the extent of clonotype sharing between individuals. Different laboratories and diverse techniques were used to prepare libraries and sequence TCR repertoires, to increase sequencing depth and limit assay-specific biases. Overall study outcomes, separate from this receptor: Based on pairwise subsampling, the degree of clonotype sharing among donors was expected to be affected by sequencing depth. Larger estimated clonotype richness was generally found for naive subsets than for memory subsets. About 5% of naive CD4, around 3.6% of naive CD8, 2.3% of memory CD4, and approximately 0.39% of memory CD8 clonotypes were shared across a handful of donors. Compared with non-shared clonotypes, clonotypes shared by all four sorted-subset donors had higher generation probabilities. The small number of donors limited the genetic and exposure-history diversity represented. Sampling was restricted to blood, and TCR repertoires in tissue are likely to differ from TCR repertoires in blood. Incomplete sequencing was indicated by rarefaction of sorted-subset datasets, despite the large sequencing depth.

For the CD8 naive samples, CD45RO-negative cells were positively selected for CCR7, yielding a CD45RA+CCR7+ population from which TemRA cells were excluded. The donors were healthy, HIV-negative adults with no recently reported acute infections or vaccinations. Every donor was a Caucasian adult residing in Nashville, Tennessee, USA. Blood was collected by leukapheresis, and PBMCs were isolated by Ficoll-Histopaque density gradient centrifugation and then cryopreserved in liquid nitrogen vapor phase. Analytical flow cytometry was used to check the purity and quantity of each magnetically sorted T cell population. Each sorted fraction had its genomic DNA isolated and then quantified by UV absorbance on a Nanodrop 2000c. Taken from the germline V gene, the CDR1 and CDR2 loops are MDHEN and SYDVKM. CDR3 length: 14 amino acids, cysteine to phenylalanine. Kept here is only the CDR3 DNA, which spans 42 bases and is read in frame from base 1. Trimming removed 6 bases from V and 1 base from J, leaving 12 bases between the germline ends.

On this clone: Its antigen remains unidentified. No much larger clone exists at a distance of one base, and base qualities are not known.

Using the deep immunoSEQ assay, multiplex PCR amplified TCR CDR3 regions from genomic DNA. For each cell subset, the extracted genomic DNA was distributed evenly across all wells of several immunoSEQ 96-well plates, and each plate served as one replicate. For sorted subsets, about 210 ng of genomic DNA, equivalent to 25,000 to 35,000 T cell genomes, went into each replicate PCR. Purified libraries were measured with a Qubit 3.0 fluorometer, size-checked on a Bioanalyzer 2100, and measured again with the KAPA Library Quantification kit. A separate single-read 150-cycle Illumina NextSeq 550 flow cell was used to sequence each immunoSEQ 96-well plate. The authors' pipeline ran thus. Because the immunoSEQ output held only junctional sequences and lacked quality scores, the filtering could not match the filtering applied to full-length reads. Sequences were annotated with PyIR, a Python wrapper for IgBLAST v1.9, and V/J genes and CDR3 were assigned using IMGT germline references. Reads were filtered out if the reads had weak V/J assignments (E-value above 1e-6), no CDR3, stop codons, out-of-frame junctions, or ambiguous translated residues. V3J clonotypes were defined by identical inferred V gene, J gene, and CDR3 amino acid sequence. Percentage overlap between repertoires was calculated by dividing the number of shared unique clonotypes by the size of the smaller repertoire. RTK rarefaction, the Chao1 estimator, and Recon v2.1 estimates of unobserved clonotypes were used to assess repertoire richness. Generation probabilities for all TCRbeta clonotypes obtained by the gDNA method from a handful of donors were computed using OLGA. Entries here come from immuneACCESS through TCRdb and include only in-frame sequences with V and J called. Some clones fail to appear in such tables; in the studies checked, an unresolved V gene covers under half of the shortfall, and the cause of the remainder is unknown. Clone size and the V and J calls come from that table; the DNA yielded D and trimming. Within this sample are fewer than 850,000 clones, with 96% of them counted one time only. The top ten constitute less than 0.25% of the sample.

The chain joins TRBV28 to TRBJ1-1, with the D gene too uncertain to name. Sequencing input: naive CD8+ T cells sorted from blood. The meaning of the sample's cell subset or site label: CD45RA+CCR7+. The clonotype comes from a young man in good health. The CDR3 reads as follows: CASSPVVRNTEAFF. The nucleotide sequence reads TGTGCCAGCAGCCCCGTGGTGAGGAACACTGAAGCTTTCTTT.